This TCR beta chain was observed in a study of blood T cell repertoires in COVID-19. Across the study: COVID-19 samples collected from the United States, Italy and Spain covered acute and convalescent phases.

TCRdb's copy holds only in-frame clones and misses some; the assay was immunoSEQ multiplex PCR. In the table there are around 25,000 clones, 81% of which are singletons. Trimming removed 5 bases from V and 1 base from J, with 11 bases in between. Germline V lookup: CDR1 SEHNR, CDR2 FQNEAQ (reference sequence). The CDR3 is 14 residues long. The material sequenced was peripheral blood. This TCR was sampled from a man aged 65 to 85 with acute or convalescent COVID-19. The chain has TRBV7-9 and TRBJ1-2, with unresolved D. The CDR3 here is CASSPPTGNYGYTF. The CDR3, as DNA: TGTGCCAGCAGCCCCCCGACGGGTAACTATGGCTACACCTTC.